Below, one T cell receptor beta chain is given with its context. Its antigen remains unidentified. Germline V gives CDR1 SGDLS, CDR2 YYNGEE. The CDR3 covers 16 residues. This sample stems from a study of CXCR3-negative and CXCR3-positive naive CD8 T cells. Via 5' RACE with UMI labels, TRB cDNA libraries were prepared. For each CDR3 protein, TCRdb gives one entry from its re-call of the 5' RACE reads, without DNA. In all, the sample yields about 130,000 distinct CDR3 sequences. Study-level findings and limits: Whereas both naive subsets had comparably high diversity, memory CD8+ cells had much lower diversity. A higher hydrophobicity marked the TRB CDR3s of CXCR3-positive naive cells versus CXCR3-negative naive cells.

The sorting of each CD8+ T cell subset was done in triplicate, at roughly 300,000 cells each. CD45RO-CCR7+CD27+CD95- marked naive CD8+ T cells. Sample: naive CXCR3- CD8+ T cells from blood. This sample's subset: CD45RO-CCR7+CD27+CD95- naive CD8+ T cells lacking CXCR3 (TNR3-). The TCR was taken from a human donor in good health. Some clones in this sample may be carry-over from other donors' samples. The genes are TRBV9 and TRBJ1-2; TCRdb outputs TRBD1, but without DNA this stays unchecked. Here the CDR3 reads CASSGGVGSRNYGYTF.